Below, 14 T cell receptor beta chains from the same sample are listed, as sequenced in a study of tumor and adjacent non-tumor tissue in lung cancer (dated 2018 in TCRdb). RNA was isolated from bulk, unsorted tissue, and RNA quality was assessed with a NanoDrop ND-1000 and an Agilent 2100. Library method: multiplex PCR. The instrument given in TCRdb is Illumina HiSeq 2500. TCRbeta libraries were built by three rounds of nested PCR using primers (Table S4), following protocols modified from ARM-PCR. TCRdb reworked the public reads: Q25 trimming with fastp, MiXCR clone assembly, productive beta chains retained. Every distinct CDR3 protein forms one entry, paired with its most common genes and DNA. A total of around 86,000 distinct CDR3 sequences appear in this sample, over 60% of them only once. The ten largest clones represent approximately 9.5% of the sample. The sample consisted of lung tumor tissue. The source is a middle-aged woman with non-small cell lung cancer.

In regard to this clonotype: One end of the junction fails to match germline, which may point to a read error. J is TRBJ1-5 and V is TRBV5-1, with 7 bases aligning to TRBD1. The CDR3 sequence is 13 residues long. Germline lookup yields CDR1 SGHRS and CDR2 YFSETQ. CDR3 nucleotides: TGCGCCAGCAGCTTGGCCCGGGGACAGCCCCAGCAATTT. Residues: CASSLARGQPQQF.

Here the CDR3 DNA reads TGTGCCAGCAGCTTAGCCAGGGATGCGGGAGAGCAGTTCTTC. It translates to CASSLARDAGEQFF. The chain combines TRBV7-8 with TRBJ2-1; a possible D gene is TRBD2 (6 bases). CDR3 size: 14 residues. Germline V gene lookup returns CDR1 SGHVS and CDR2 FQNEAQ. Trimming removed 0 bases at V and 10 bases at J, with 13 bases between.

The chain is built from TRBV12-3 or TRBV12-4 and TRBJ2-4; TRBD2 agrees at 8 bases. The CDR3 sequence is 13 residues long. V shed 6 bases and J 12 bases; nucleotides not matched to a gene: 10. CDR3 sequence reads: CASSGGAKDSQYF. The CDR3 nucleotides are TGTGCCAGCAGCGGGGGGGCCAAAGACAGTCAGTACTTC.

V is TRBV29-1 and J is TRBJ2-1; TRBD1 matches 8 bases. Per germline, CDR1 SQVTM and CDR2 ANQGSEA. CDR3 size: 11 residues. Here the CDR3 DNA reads TGCGGCGCTACCACACAGGGGGAGAAGTTCTTC. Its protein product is CGATTQGEKFF.

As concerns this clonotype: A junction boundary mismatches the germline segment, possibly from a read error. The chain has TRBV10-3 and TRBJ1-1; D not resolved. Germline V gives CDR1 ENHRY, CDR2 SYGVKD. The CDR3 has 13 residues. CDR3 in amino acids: CAIGEIAPSEAFF. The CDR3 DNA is TGTGCCATCGGTGAAATTGCTCCTTCTGAAGCTTTCTTT.

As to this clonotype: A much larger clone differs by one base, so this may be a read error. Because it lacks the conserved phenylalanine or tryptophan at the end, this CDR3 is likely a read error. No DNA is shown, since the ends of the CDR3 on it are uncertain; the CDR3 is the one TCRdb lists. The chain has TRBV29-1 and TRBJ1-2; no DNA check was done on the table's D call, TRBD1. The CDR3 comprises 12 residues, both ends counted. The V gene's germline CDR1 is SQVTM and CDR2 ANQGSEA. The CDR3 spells CSVRTGGQIITL.

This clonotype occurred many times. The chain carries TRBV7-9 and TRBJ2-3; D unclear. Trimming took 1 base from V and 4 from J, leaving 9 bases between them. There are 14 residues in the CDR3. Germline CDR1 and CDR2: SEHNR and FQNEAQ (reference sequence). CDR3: CASSLGGKADTQYF. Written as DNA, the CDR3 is TGTGCCAGCAGCTTAGGGGGAAAGGCAGATACGCAGTATTTT.

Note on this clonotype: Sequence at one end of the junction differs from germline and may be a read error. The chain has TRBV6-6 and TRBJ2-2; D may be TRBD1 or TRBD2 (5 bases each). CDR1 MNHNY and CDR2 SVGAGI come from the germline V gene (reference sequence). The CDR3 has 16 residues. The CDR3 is CVSSYGAGVSTRELFF. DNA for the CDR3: TGTGTCAGCAGTTATGGGGCCGGGGTGAGCACCAGGGAGCTGTTTTTT.

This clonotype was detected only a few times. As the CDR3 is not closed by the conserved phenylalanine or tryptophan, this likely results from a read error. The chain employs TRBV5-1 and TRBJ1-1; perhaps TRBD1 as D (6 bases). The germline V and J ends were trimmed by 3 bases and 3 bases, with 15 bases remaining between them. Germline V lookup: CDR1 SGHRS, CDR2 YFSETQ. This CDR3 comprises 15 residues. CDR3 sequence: CASSSTPGADTEAFL. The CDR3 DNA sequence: TGCGCCAGCAGCTCAACCCCGGGGGCTGACACTGAAGCTTTCTTG.

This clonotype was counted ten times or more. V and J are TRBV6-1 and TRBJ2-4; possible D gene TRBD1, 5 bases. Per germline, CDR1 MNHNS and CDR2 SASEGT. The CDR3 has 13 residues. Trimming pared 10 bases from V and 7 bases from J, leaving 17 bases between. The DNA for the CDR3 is TGTGCCACCCAAACAGGTCTTGTCAACATTCAGTACTTC. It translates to CATQTGLVNIQYF.

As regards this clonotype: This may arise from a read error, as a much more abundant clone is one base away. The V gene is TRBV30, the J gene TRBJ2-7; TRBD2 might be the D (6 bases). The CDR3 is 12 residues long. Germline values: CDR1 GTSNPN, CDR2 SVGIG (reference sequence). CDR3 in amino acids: CTWSGSGYEQYF. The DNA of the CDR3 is TGTACCTGGAGTGGTAGCGGCTACGAGCAGTACTTC.

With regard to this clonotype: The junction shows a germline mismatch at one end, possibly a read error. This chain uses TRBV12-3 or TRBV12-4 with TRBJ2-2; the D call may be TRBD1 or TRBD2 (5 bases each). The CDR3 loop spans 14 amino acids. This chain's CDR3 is CASNWDGNIGELFF. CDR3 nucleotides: TGTGCCAGCAATTGGGACGGGAACATCGGGGAGCTGTTTTTT.

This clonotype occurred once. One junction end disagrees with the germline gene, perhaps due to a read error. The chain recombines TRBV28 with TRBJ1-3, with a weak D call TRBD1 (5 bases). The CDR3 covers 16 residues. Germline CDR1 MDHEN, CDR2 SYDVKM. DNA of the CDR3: TGTGACAGCAGCAAAGGAGGGGCCCCCTCTGGAAGCACCATATATTTT. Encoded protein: CDSSKGGAPSGSTIYF.

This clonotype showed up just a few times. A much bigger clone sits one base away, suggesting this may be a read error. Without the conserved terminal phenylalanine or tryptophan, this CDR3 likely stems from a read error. CDR3 region: CATRGQLNTEAFS. Written as DNA, the CDR3 is TGTGCCACAAGGGGACAATTAAACACTGAAGCTTTCTCT. The genes are TRBV5-6 and TRBJ1-1; D perhaps matches TRBD1 (6 bases). Per germline, CDR1 SGHDT and CDR2 YYEEEE. V was clipped by 9 bases and J by 2 bases, with 14 bases between them. CDR3 length equals 13 residues.